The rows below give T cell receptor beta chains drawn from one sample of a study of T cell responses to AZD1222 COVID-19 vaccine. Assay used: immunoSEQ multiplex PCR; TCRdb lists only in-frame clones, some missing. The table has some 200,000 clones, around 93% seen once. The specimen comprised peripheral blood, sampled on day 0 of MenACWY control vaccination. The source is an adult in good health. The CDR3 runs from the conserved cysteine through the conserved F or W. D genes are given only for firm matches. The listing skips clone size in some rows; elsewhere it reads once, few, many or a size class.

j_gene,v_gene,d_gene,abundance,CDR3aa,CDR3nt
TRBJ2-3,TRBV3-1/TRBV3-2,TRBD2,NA,CASSQVRGGTDTQYF,TGTGCCAGCAGCCAAGTACGGGGGGGCACAGATACGCAGTATTTT
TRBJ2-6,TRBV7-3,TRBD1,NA,CASSSRGLGSSGANVLTF,TGTGCCAGCAGCTCAAGGGGGCTCGGCTCCTCTGGGGCCAACGTCCTGACTTTC
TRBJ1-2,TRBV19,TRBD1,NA,CASSLTGAGYTF,TGTGCCAGTAGCCTGACAGGGGCTGGCTACACCTTC
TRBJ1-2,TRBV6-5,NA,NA,CASSYSGGGGAYGYTF,TGTGCCAGCAGTTACTCGGGGGGAGGTGGGGCCTATGGCTACACCTTC
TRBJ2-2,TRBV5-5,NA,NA,CASSSGVNTGELFF,TGTGCCAGCAGCTCCGGGGTTAACACCGGGGAGCTGTTTTTT
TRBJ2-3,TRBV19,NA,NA,CATRRANPTDTQYF,TGTGCCACTAGACGCGCAAACCCCACAGATACGCAGTATTTT
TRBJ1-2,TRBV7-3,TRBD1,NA,CASSSRTGQTLGYTF,TGTGCCAGCAGCAGTCGGACAGGGCAGACCCTAGGCTACACCTTC
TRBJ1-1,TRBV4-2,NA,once,CASSQGGGYTEAFF,TGTGCCAGCAGCCAAGGAGGGGGATACACTGAAGCTTTCTTT
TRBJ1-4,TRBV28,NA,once,CASSIAGDANEKLFF,TGTGCCAGCTCAATCGCAGGGGATGCTAATGAAAAACTGTTTTTT
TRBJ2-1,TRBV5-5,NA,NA,CASTVLGSSYNEQFF,TGTGCCAGCACAGTGCTGGGGAGCTCCTACAATGAGCAGTTCTTC
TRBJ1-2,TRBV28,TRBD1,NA,CASSLGQGYGYTF,TGTGCCAGCAGTCTAGGACAGGGATATGGCTACACCTTC